These 7 T cell receptor beta chains were all obtained from the same sample, sequenced in a study of blood T cell repertoires in COVID-19. TCRdb's table, derived via immunoSEQ multiplex PCR, lists solely in-frame clones and lacks some. The repertoire holds 65,000 to 80,000 clones, with roughly 90% as singletons. Sequenced: peripheral blood. These receptors were collected from an elderly man in a cohort sampled during active COVID-19.

The chain uses TRBV6-5 and TRBJ1-5, with D unresolved. This CDR3 contains 13 residues. V was pared by 5 bases and J by 7 bases, with 12 bases between. Germline CDR1 and CDR2: MNHEY and SVGAGI. The CDR3 spells CASSPLGAQPQHF. CDR3 DNA sequence: TGTGCCAGCAGTCCTCTCGGAGCCCAGCCCCAGCATTTT.

This sequence joins TRBV15 and TRBJ1-4; D call uncertain. CDR1 LNHNV and CDR2 YYDKDF come from the germline V gene (reference sequence). Trimming shortened V by 3 bases and J by 0 bases, and 14 bases separated the two germline ends. CDR3 length: 17 residues. This chain's CDR3 is CATSRGRQTSTNEKLFF. The CDR3 region has the DNA TGTGCCACCAGCAGGGGCCGGCAAACATCAACTAATGAAAAACTGTTTTTT. Full variable domain (missing parts from reference TRBV15 and TRBJ1-4): DAMVIQNPRYQVTQFGKPVTLSCSQTLNHNVMYWYQQKSSQAPKLLFHYYDKDFNNEADTPDNFQSRRPNTSFCFLDIRSPGLGDTAMYLCATSRGRQTSTNEKLFFGSGTQLSVL.

Remarks on this clone: Other DNA sequences of this sample code for an identical CDR3. V and J are TRBV5-4 and TRBJ1-4, with 7 bases matching TRBD1. V lost 4 bases, J lost 4 bases, and 1 base stayed unmatched. CDR3 size: 13 residues. Germline V gene data show CDR1 as SGHNT and CDR2 as YYREEE (reference sequence). The CDR3 sequence: CASSRDSNEKLFF. DNA of the CDR3: TGTGCCAGCAGCCGGGACAGTAATGAAAAACTGTTTTTT.

J is TRBJ1-6 and V is TRBV6-5, with TRBD1 matching over 8 bases. This CDR3 is built from 16 residues. The trim removed 0 bases at V and 9 bases at J, leaving 7 bases unmatched. CDR1 is MNHEY, CDR2 SVGAGI, per germline. CDR3 DNA: TGTGCCAGCAGTTACTCGGTCGCCCAGGGGGCTTCACCCCTCCACTTT. Translation gives CASSYSVAQGASPLHF.

J is TRBJ2-3 and V is TRBV5-1, with D unresolved. CDR1 and CDR2 (germline): SGHRS, YFSETQ. This CDR3 comprises 11 residues. Trimming removed 2 bases at V and 6 bases at J, with 4 bases between. This chain's CDR3 is CASSFADTQYF. In DNA form, the CDR3 reads TGCGCCAGCAGCTTTGCGGATACGCAGTATTTT.

V is TRBV12-3 or TRBV12-4 and J is TRBJ1-1; D remains ambiguous. The CDR3 covers 12 residues. Deletions cut 5 bases from V and 7 bases from J, with 11 bases between. Here the CDR3 reads CASSPRGGEAFF. Here the CDR3 DNA reads TGTGCCAGCAGTCCCCGGGGAGGTGAAGCTTTCTTT.

The genes are TRBV18 and TRBJ1-1; D is unresolved. Trimming left V 3 bases short and J 6 bases short, with 11 bases between. The CDR3 is 13 amino acids. In germline, CDR1 is KGHSH, CDR2 LQKENI. CDR3 protein: CASSPRQTAEAFF. In DNA form, the CDR3 reads TGTGCCAGCTCACCGAGACAAACCGCTGAAGCTTTCTTT.